The T cell receptor beta chain under discussion was sequenced for a study of beta chain features in type 1 diabetes (dated by TCRdb to the late 2010s). A note on the overall study: Mean age, gender distribution, total cell number and subset yield were not different between patients and healthy donors. In the study, recently diagnosed type 1 diabetes patients and matched healthy donors were compared on the TCRB repertoires of their sorted circulating CD4+ T cell subsets. A total of some 110 million sorted cells were examined across all samples, and a strong correlation was observed between cell number per subset and RNA yield. Regulatory and stem cell-like memory subsets were isolated from only 8 patients and about eight healthy donors, whereas naive and central memory subsets came from all 28 donors.

Details on this clone: No antigen is known for it. Qualities for individual bases were not recorded, and no much larger clone is one base off.

All of the isolated RNA was reverse transcribed with the High Capacity cDNA Reverse Transcription Kit, so expressed TCRB transcripts were sequenced. Naive, central memory and regulatory T cell samples underwent deep immunoSEQ sequencing, averaging about 3.57 million total reads per sample. Sorted cells were lysed in RLT buffer, and RNA was extracted using DNase-treated RNeasy Micro or Mini kits according to cell number. Each cell subset was processed separately to prevent cross-contamination, with patient and healthy donor samples processed together. TCRB sequences were amplified from cDNA with the immunoSEQ multiplex PCR, producing 87-bp fragments spanning the CDR3 region. Sequencing of the amplicons was performed on the Illumina HiSeq platform. In the original analysis: Synthetic template baselines were used to correct PCR bias computationally, reads within Hamming distance 2 were collapsed, and singletons that could not be merged were discarded. Reads were aligned against IMGT to assign V, D and J genes, CDR3 length and insertions or deletions at six rearrangement sites. Within each subset, clonotype counts were normalized to the number of sorted cells before true diversity and Gini coefficients were calculated with the tcR R package. Repertoire sharing was quantified using the overlap coefficient calculated on TCRB nucleotide sequences. Out-of-frame TCRB sequences from naive cells were analyzed as a proxy for the pre-selection repertoire. TCRdb holds this immuneACCESS table with in-frame rearrangements only. Some clones are missing; in checked studies, unresolved V genes explain under half, and the rest has no known cause. V and J calls plus clone size are reproduced from that table; the DNA served to infer D and trimming. This sample is represented by 350,000 to 450,000 clones; over 9.5% of them were singletons. Clones ranked in the top ten supply around 0.01% of the sample.

The research as a whole found: The naive, central memory and regulatory TCRB repertoires appeared to resemble one another more closely among patients than among healthy donors. HLA sub-analyses involved small numbers of individuals, so any influence of HLA type on TCRB rearrangement remained unresolved. At VDJ recombination sites, patients with type 1 diabetes made fewer insertions and deleted more nucleotides, a pattern implying thymic rearrangement abnormalities. PCR might favor shorter templates, but patient and control samples were amplified and corrected together, so any skew would affect both groups equally. In all four CD4+ subsets, TCRB CDR3 length was moderately but significantly shorter in type 1 diabetes patients. Sequencing cDNA rather than genomic DNA could over-represent highly expressing activated cells, although activation and CD3 levels did not differ between groups.

V and J are trimmed by 4 bases and 2 bases, and the gene matches miss 10 bases of the junction. The CDR3 runs 17 residues from the cysteine to the phenylalanine. Only CDR3 DNA remains: 51 bases, in frame from the first base. Sequences SGHTA (CDR1) and FQGTGA (CDR2) are obtained from the germline V gene. A single peripheral blood draw of approximately 110 mL on average was collected from each donor into heparinised tubes. A BD FACSAria II and a panel including CD45RO, CCR7, CD25, CD127, CD95 and CD27 were used to sort naive, central memory, regulatory and stem cell-like memory CD4+ T cells. All sorted populations exceeded 98% purity. PBMCs were isolated immediately by Lymphoprep density gradient centrifugation and stained directly without culture. To minimize batch effects, samples were stained and sorted in pairs, one healthy donor with one patient per experiment.

The V and J segments used are TRBV7-3 and TRBJ1-4, with 7 bases in between that match TRBD1. The TCR was taken from a woman aged 18-35 years with type 1 diabetes. Sequences were obtained from naive CD4+ T cells from blood. What the cell subset or site label conveys for this sample: true naive CD4+ T cells. The CDR3 protein is CASSSPAEGQTNEKLFF. The DNA is TGTGCCAGCAGCTCACCGGCAGAGGGACAGACTAATGAAAAACTGTTTTTT.